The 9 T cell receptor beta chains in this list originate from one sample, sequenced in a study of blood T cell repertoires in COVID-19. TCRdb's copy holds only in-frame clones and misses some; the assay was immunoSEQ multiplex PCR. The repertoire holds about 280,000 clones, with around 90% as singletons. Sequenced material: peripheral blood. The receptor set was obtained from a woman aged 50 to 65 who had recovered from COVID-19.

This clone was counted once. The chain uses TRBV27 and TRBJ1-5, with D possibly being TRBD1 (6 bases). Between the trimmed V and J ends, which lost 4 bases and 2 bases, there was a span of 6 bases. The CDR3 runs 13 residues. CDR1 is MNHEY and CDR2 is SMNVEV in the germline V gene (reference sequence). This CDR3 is CASSYRGNQPQHF. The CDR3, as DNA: TGTGCCAGCAGTTACAGGGGCAATCAGCCCCAGCATTTT.

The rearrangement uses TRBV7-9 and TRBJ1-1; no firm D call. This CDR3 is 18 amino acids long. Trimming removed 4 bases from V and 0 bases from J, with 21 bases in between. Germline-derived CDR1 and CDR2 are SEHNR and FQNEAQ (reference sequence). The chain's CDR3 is CASSSPLTRPRLNTEAFF. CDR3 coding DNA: TGTGCCAGCAGCTCCCCGCTAACCCGCCCCCGTTTGAACACTGAAGCTTTCTTT.

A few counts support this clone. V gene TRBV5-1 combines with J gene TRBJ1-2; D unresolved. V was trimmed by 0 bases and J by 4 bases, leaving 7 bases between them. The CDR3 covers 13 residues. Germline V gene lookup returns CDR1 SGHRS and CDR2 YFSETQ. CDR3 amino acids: CASSLGEPYGYTF. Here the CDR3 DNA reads TGCGCCAGCAGCTTGGGAGAGCCCTATGGCTACACCTTC.

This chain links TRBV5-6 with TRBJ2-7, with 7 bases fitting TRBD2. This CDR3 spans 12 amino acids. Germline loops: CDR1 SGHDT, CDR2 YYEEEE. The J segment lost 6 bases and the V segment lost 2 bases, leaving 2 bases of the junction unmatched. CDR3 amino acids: CASSFTSVEQYF. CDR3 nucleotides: TGTGCCAGCAGCTTTACTAGCGTCGAGCAGTACTTC.

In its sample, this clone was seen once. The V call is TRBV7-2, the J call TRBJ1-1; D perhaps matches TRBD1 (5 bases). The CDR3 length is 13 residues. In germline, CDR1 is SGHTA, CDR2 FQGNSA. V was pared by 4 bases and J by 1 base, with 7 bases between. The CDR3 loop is CASSWRGNTEAFF. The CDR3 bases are TGTGCCAGCAGCTGGAGGGGGAACACTGAAGCTTTCTTT.

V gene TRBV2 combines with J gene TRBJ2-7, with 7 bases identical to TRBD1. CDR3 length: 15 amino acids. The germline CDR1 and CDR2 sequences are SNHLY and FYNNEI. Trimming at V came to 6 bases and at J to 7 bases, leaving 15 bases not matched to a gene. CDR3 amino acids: CASRDRTGWVLEQYF. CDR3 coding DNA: TGTGCCAGCAGGGACCGGACAGGTTGGGTTTTAGAGCAGTACTTC. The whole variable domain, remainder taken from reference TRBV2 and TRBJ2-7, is EPEVTQTPSHQVTQMGQEVILRCVPISNHLYFYWYRQILGQKVEFLVSFYNNEISEKSEIFDDQFSVERPDGSNFTLKIRSTKLEDSAMYFCASRDRTGWVLEQYFGPGTRLTVT.

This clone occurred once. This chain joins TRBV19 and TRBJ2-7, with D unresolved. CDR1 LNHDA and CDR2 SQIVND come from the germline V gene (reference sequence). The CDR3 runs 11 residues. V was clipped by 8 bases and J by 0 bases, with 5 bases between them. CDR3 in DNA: TGTGCCAGTGGCTTCTCCTACGAGCAGTACTTC. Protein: CASGFSYEQYF.

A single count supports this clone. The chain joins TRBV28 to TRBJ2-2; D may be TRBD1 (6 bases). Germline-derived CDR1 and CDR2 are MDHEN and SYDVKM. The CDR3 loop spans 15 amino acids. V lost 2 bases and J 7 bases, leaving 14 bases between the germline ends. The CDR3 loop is CASSLVVGAVGELFF. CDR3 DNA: TGTGCCAGCAGTTTAGTTGTGGGGGCGGTCGGGGAGCTGTTTTTT.

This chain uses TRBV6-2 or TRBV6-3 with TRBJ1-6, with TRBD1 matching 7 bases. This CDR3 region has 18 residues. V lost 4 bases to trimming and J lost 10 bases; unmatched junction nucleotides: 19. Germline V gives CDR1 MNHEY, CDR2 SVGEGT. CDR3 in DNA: TGTGCCAGCAGTTTTAAGCCAAATTGGGGACAGCTCGAATCACCCCTCCACTTT. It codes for CASSFKPNWGQLESPLHF.